These 2 T cell receptor beta chains originate from one sample sequenced in a study of blood T cells in healthy people across ages. Next came a second PCR, run for about 7 to 12 cycles, which used a sample-barcoded 5' primer along with a J-beta primer mix. TCRdb reprocessed the 5' RACE reads via MiXCR and lists one record per CDR3 protein. The table lists under 1,000,000 distinct CDR3 sequences, under 40% of them singletons. Specimen: blood. The source is a man aged 18-30 years in good health.

The chain carries TRBV5-1 and TRBJ2-3; maybe TRBD1 (6 bases). CDR3 length: 15 amino acids. Between the trimmed V and J ends, which lost 4 bases and 3 bases, there was a span of 15 bases. Germline-derived CDR1 and CDR2 are SGHRS and YFSETQ. CDR3 in amino acids: CASSTGQKDTDTQYF. The CDR3 DNA sequence: TGCGCCAGCAGCACCGGACAGAAAGATACAGATACGCAGTATTTT.

This clonotype was detected a few times. This chain joins TRBV7-2 and TRBJ2-4; D may be TRBD1 (7 bases). The CDR3 sequence is 14 residues long. The ends were cut back, 5 bases at V and 7 bases at J, with 15 bases in the middle. Germline V gene lookup returns CDR1 SGHTA and CDR2 FQGNSA. In DNA, the CDR3 is TGTGCCAGCAGCGAAGACAGGGAGGAGAACATTCAGTACTTC. This translates into CASSEDREENIQYF.